Listed here are 4 T cell receptor beta chains from one sample, sequenced in a study of blood T cells in healthy people across ages. The second PCR ran about 6 to 11 cycles with a sample-barcoded 5' primer and J-beta primers. MiXCR, run by TCRdb on the 5' RACE reads, gives a single entry per CDR3 protein. The sample yields about 730,000 distinct CDR3 sequences, approximately 43% seen once. The material sequenced was blood. The receptor source for this set is a woman aged 55-75 years in good health.

There are many counts of this clonotype. The chain uses TRBV7-2 and TRBJ2-1; 10 positions match TRBD1. Germline CDR1 is SGHTA and CDR2 is FQGNSA. Trimming removed 8 bases from V and 4 bases from J; junction bases left unmatched: 2. CDR3 size: 13 residues. As DNA, the CDR3 is TGTGCCAGCGGGACAGGGGCGTACAATGAGCAGTTCTTC. Protein: CASGTGAYNEQFF.

Only a few counts were recorded for this clonotype. This sequence joins TRBV12-3 or TRBV12-4 and TRBJ1-6; D unclear. This CDR3 is 15 amino acids long. With 4 bases removed from V and 5 bases from J, the gap between germline ends came to 12 bases. The CDR3 loop reads CASSSRGIDNSPLHF. The CDR3 coding sequence is TGTGCCAGCAGTTCGCGTGGAATTGATAATTCACCCCTCCACTTT.

This rearrangement joins TRBV20-1 to TRBJ2-5, with 7 bases matching TRBD1. The J segment lost 2 bases and the V segment lost 6 bases, leaving 9 bases of the junction unmatched. Germline-derived CDR1 and CDR2 are DFQATT and SNEGSKA (reference sequence). The CDR3 sequence is 14 residues long. CDR3 DNA: TGCAGTGCGTTGATGGGACAGTCACAAGAGACCCAGTACTTC. Translating gives CSALMGQSQETQYF.

The chain employs TRBV2 and TRBJ2-5, with TRBD2 matching 11 bases. V lost 3 bases, J lost 5 bases, and 5 bases stayed unmatched. CDR3 length equals 15 residues. The germline gives CDR1 SNHLY, CDR2 FYNNEI. CDR3 sequence (DNA): TGTGCCAGCAGTGACTCTAGCGGGGGGTCGGAGACCCAGTACTTC. It is translated as CASSDSSGGSETQYF. The full variable domain, its missing parts supplied by reference TRBV2 and TRBJ2-5, is EPEVTQTPSHQVTQMGQEVILRCVPISNHLYFYWYRQILGQKVEFLVSFYNNEISEKSEIFDDQFSVERPDGSNFTLKIRSTKLEDSAMYFCASSDSSGGSETQYFGPGTRLLVL.